The clone carrying this T cell receptor beta chain was observed a few times. Its target is unknown. Mouse germline and gene names are used. The data stem from a study of CD8+ T cells in alopecia areata. Following extraction, RNA underwent reverse transcription to cDNA, which served as the sequencing template. The table came from immunoSEQ multiplex PCR; TCRdb's copy has only in-frame clones and leaves some out. This sample has 250,000 or so clones, each found more than once. Study results and caveats: Clonality exceeded that of normal scalp in lesional scalp, most notably in alopecia totalis/universalis. Normal-skin resident alphabeta T cells also appear among scalp sample sequences.

It was with CD4, CD8alpha, NKG2D, NKG2ACE and other markers that pooled cutaneous lymph node cells were sorted. This clonotype originated in a C3H/HeJ mouse with alopecia areata. MHC haplotype here: H2-k. Sequencing input: CD4+ T cells sorted from a lymph node.

CDR3 region: CASSQRQANTEVFF. CDR3 DNA, as far as it was read: TGTGCCAGCAGCCAAAGACAGGCAAACACA. The J gene is TRBJ1-1, the V gene TRBV5, with a tentative D call TRBD1 (6 bases). Read coverage stops 4 residues before the CDR3 terminus; the germline J gene supplies the remainder. The germline CDR1 and CDR2 sequences are LGHNA and YNLKQL (reference sequence). CDR3 length: 14 amino acids. V dropped 2 bases and J dropped 0 bases, with 7 bases sitting between them.